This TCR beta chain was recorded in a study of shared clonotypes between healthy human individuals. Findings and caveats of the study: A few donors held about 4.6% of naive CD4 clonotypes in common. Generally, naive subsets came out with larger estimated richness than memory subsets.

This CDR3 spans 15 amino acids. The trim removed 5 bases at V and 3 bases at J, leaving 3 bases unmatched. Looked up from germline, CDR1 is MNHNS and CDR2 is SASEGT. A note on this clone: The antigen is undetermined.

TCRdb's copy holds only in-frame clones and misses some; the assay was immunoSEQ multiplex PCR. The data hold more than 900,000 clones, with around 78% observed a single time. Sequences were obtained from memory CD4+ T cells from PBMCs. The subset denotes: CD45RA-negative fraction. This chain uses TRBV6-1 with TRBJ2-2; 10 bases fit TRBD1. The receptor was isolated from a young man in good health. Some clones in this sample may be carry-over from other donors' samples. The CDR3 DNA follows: TGTGCCAGCAGTTCGGGGACAGGGGACACCGGGGAGCTGTTTTTT. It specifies CASSSGTGDTGELFF.